This TCR beta chain comes out of a study of T cells in Graves' hyperthyroidism and ophthalmopathy (dated by TCRdb to about 2019). Context from the whole study: Peripheral blood was sampled at the time of initial diagnosis, prior to any treatment. A discovery cohort of about a hundred patients, approximately 45 with Graves' ophthalmopathy and roughly 59 with stable Graves' hyperthyroidism, was used to find distinguishing TCR V-J signatures. Whether ophthalmopathy could be predicted prospectively was tested in an independent validation cohort made up of under 20 hyperthyroidism patients plus 17 patients who later progressed to ophthalmopathy. For training and testing, the approximately 92 patients in the discovery cohort were randomly divided in a 7:3 ratio. Thyroid tissue and blood T-cell repertoires from several Graves' hyperthyroidism patients were also compared in the study. After blood sampling, hyperthyroidism patients were treated with methimazole at a starting dose of 30 mg daily, and ophthalmopathy patients were treated with high-dose intravenous methylprednisolone. The paper reports TCR Vbeta CDR3 sequencing of over 130 peripheral blood samples: under 45 ophthalmopathy, roughly 74 hyperthyroidism and around 17 progressor patients.

TCR beta CDR3 regions were amplified from RNA transcripts. A first-round RT-PCR of the TCR CDR3 used the HTBI primer set with the Qiagen OneStep RT-PCR kit. A second multiplex PCR round built the libraries, followed by size selection and purification. Sequencing of the libraries was done on an Illumina HiSeq2000 using paired-end 100 bp reads. Processing in the source paper ran as follows. SOAPnuke was used to process the raw data, removing reads that contained adapters or uncalled bases, had a mean Phred below 15, or lacked an exact match to the constant primer or identifier. COPE v1.2.5 was used to merge the high-quality paired reads, and each unique nucleotide sequence was defined as a clonotype. Clonotypes were aligned to IMGT TRBV, TRBD and TRBJ reference segments using MiTCR v1.1. The analysis was restricted to V-J combinations with a frequency above 0.0001, which together covered about 99% of the repertoires. The TCS score was defined as F50 (clonal expansion) divided by E x V (chaos), with BLOSUM62-based TCRdist calculated between CDR3 peptides within each V-J. Welch's t-statistics and random forest reduced around 520 V-J features to 10 to 15, which were used in a naive Bayes classifier (R e1071). Thyroid-blood repertoire similarity was quantified with the Morisita-Horn index. Through fastp at Q25 and MiXCR, TCRdb rebuilt clones from the public reads, retaining in-frame beta chains. Every entry covers one CDR3 protein and lists the most common genes and DNA from its rows. The V and J calls come from TCRdb's annotation, not from the publication. The sample table lists 750,000 to 950,000 distinct CDR3 sequences, approximately 40% of them with a count of one. The ten largest make up 8% to 9% of the sample.

This clonotype was seen many times. Its antigen remains unidentified. Base qualities are missing; no much larger clone stands one base away. Graves' hyperthyroidism was defined as stable when no progression to ophthalmopathy occurred over 18 months of follow-up. Hyperthyroidism patients were newly diagnosed, with disease duration under 2 months, and aged 18 to 65 years. The study excluded patients with uncontrolled infections, other autoimmune diseases, pregnancy or lactation. Diagnoses were established on the basis of clinical symptoms, serum thyroxine and TRAb, thyroid ultrasound, and orbital computed tomography. Ficoll-Paque density gradient centrifugation was used to isolate PBMCs from 8 to 10 ml of fresh peripheral blood. Total RNA was extracted with Trizol reagent, and quality was checked on an Agilent 2100 Bioanalyzer. Paper-wide results and their limitations: During validation, the model predicted progression to ophthalmopathy a median of approximately 6.5 months ahead of onset, with around 71% sensitivity and 72.22% specificity. A 13 V-J signature model separated ophthalmopathy from stable hyperthyroidism, with nearly 90% sensitivity and 81.08% specificity in cross-validation and 80%/75% in testing. Sample size was not statistically predetermined, and investigators were not blinded to group allocation. Most expanded thyroid clonotypes (frequency above 0.001) were also detected in blood, suggesting blood repertoires may reflect thyroid immune responses.

Sequencing input: blood. This sequence originates from a man aged 18 to 29 with Graves' hyperthyroidism.

The CDR3 here reads CASSYSGSPLHF. In nucleotide form, the sequence is TGTGCCAGCAGTTACTCGGGATCACCCCTCCACTTT. In this chain, TRBV6-5 is recombined with TRBJ1-6; confidence is insufficient to name the D gene. Per the germline V gene, MNHEY is the CDR1 and SVGAGI is the CDR2. V is clipped by 0 bases and J by 10 bases, and the sequence between their germline boundaries is 4 bases long. Spanning cysteine to phenylalanine, the CDR3 consists of 12 amino acids. CDR3 DNA is the only sequence kept; it has 36 bases, read in frame from the first base.